The sequence of this T cell receptor beta chain was determined in a study of blood T cell repertoires in COVID-19. Overall study context: Whether acute or convalescent, the COVID-19 samples came from the United States, Italy and Spain. PBMCs, B-cell-depleted T cells, or T cells were the source of the cDNA or gDNA that made up the material.

In the original processing: Amplified reference gene primers provided the basis for estimating nucleated cell counts. Assay used: immunoSEQ multiplex PCR; TCRdb lists only in-frame clones, some missing. V, J and clone size derive from that table, while D and trimming were established from the DNA sequence. The top ten hold around 2% of the sample, which has over 100,000 clones, nearly 90% seen once. V lost 6 bases and J lost 0, with 11 bases in between. The CDR3 runs to 14 residues. Germline-derived CDR1 and CDR2 are SNHLY and FYNNEI. Sequenced material: peripheral blood. The origin of this receptor is a man aged 50 to 59 with active COVID-19. The V gene is TRBV2, the J gene TRBJ1-1, with no clear D. The chain's CDR3 is CASSRKYMNTEAFF. The DNA for the CDR3 is TGTGCCAGCAGCAGAAAATATATGAACACTGAAGCTTTCTTT.